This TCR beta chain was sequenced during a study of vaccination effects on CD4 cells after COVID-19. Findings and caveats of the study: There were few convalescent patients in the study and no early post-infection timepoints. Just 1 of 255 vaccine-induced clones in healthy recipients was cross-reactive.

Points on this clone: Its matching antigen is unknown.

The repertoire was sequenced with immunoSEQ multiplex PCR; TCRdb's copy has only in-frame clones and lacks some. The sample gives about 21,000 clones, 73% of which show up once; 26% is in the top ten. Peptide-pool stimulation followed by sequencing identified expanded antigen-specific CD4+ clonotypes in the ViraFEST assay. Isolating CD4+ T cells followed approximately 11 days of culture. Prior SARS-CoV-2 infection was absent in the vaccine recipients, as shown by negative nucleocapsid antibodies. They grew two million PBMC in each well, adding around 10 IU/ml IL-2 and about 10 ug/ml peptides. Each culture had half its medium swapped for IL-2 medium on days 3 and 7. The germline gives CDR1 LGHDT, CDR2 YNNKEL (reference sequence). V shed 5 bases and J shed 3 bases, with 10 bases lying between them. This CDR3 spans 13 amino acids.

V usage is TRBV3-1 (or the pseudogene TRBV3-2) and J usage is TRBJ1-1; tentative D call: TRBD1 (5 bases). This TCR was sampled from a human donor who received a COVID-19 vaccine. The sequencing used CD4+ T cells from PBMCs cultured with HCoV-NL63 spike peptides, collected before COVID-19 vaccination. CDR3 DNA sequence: TGTGCCAGCAGCACGAAGGGGTACACTGAAGCTTTCTTT. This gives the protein CASSTKGYTEAFF.